These 24 T cell receptor beta chains were sequenced from one sample in a study of shared clonotypes between healthy human individuals. Data came from immunoSEQ multiplex PCR; TCRdb stores just in-frame clones and leaves some out. The sample has 600,000 to 750,000 clones; roughly 70% are singletons. Sequencing was done on a sample of memory CD4+ T cells sorted from blood. Noted subset: CD45RA-negative fraction. These receptor sequences come from a woman in her thirties in good health.

The rearrangement links TRBV14 to TRBJ2-7, with D perhaps matching TRBD2 (5 bases). With 4 bases removed from V and 5 bases from J, the gap between germline ends came to 12 bases. This CDR3 has 13 residues. Germline CDR1 is SGHDN and CDR2 is FVKESK. In DNA form, the CDR3 reads TGTGCCAGCAGCCTGAGAGGGATCCACGAGCAGTACTTC. This encodes CASSLRGIHEQYF.

The V gene is TRBV4-3, the J gene TRBJ2-1; D gene unclear. Looked up from germline, CDR1 is LGHNA and CDR2 is YSLEER. V was shortened by 0 bases and J by 16 bases, with 10 bases between the two germline ends. The CDR3 has 11 residues. As DNA, the CDR3 is TGCGCCAGCAGCCAAGAAGGGCCCCCTTTCTTC. Translation gives CASSQEGPPFF.

On this clone: The sample carries other DNA sequences with the same CDR3. The rearrangement joins TRBV7-7 to TRBJ2-7, with a possible D match to TRBD1 (6 bases). Germline V gene data show CDR1 as SSHAT and CDR2 as FNYEAQ (reference sequence). Trimming took 1 base from V and 3 from J, leaving 7 bases between them. The CDR3 runs 13 residues. The CDR3 coding sequence is TGTGCCAGCAGCTTAGAACAGGGCTACGAGCAGTACTTC. Amino acids: CASSLEQGYEQYF.

The V and J genes are TRBV28 and TRBJ2-5; tentative D call: TRBD1 (7 bases). The V end was cut by 5 bases, the J end by 5 bases, with 12 bases between. Germline V CDR1 and CDR2: MDHEN, SYDVKM. CDR3 length: 13 amino acids. CDR3 region: CASSGGGRETQYF. The CDR3 DNA reads as TGTGCCAGCAGTGGAGGGGGCCGCGAGACCCAGTACTTC.

The V and J genes are TRBV27 and TRBJ2-7, with a weak D call TRBD2 (5 bases). Trimming left V 4 bases short and J 2 bases short, with 18 bases between. CDR3 length: 16 amino acids. Germline loops: CDR1 MNHEY, CDR2 SMNVEV (reference sequence). The CDR3: CASSSRTPWSTYEQYF. The DNA of the CDR3 is TGTGCCAGCAGTTCGCGGACTCCCTGGTCTACCTACGAGCAGTACTTC.

This clone was detected only once. V usage is TRBV7-9 and J usage is TRBJ2-7; the D is unclear. This CDR3 is 15 amino acids long. Germline V CDR1 and CDR2: SEHNR, FQNEAQ (reference sequence). V lost 5 bases and J 0 bases, leaving 14 bases between the germline ends. The CDR3 region is CASSKERVSSYEQYF. CDR3 in DNA: TGTGCCAGCAGCAAGGAAAGGGTCAGCTCCTACGAGCAGTACTTC.

The genes are TRBV21-1 and TRBJ2-6; the listed D gene, TRBD2, was not tested against the DNA. TRBV21-1 is marked as a pseudogene. The CDR3 has 15 residues. DNA of the CDR3: TGTGCCAGCACCAGCGTCGACTCTGGGGCCAACGTCCTGACTTTC. As protein: CASTSVDSGANVLTF.

This clone occurred many times. This chain uses TRBV19 with TRBJ2-2, with D possibly matching TRBD2 (5 bases). The V end lost 7 bases, the J end lost 6 bases, and 15 bases lay between the germline ends. CDR1 is LNHDA, CDR2 SQIVND, per germline (reference sequence). This CDR3 is built from 14 residues. The chain's CDR3 is CASTGVGYSGELFF. The CDR3 DNA is TGTGCCAGTACCGGGGTAGGATACTCCGGGGAGCTGTTTTTT.

This rearrangement joins TRBV10-2 to TRBJ2-5; TRBD1 is a possible D gene (5 bases). The end of the DNA fits TRBJ2-7 better, so the J call may be wrong. The CDR3 length is 14 residues. The germline V gene encodes CDR1 WSHSY and CDR2 SAAADI. As DNA, the CDR3 is TGCGCCAGCAGTGAGTTGGGGCATTCCTACGAGCAGTACTTC. Translating gives CASSELGHSYEQYF.

This chain links TRBV27 with TRBJ2-2, with D unresolved. The CDR3 extends over 14 amino acids. Trimming removed 3 bases from V and 5 bases from J, with 10 bases in between. Germline CDR1 and CDR2: MNHEY and SMNVEV (reference sequence). DNA for the CDR3: TGTGCCAGCAGTTTGAATTGGGATACCGGGGAGCTGTTTTTT. It yields the protein CASSLNWDTGELFF.

The chain joins TRBV5-1 to TRBJ2-5, with D perhaps matching TRBD2 (6 bases). Germline V gene sequence: CDR1 SGHRS, CDR2 YFSETQ. The ends were cut back, 4 bases at V and 3 bases at J, with 13 bases in the middle. CDR3 size: 14 residues. The CDR3 region is CASSRGEIEETQYF. CDR3 in DNA: TGCGCCAGCAGCCGCGGGGAGATTGAAGAGACCCAGTACTTC. Full variable domain (outside the CDR3, taken from reference TRBV5-1 and TRBJ2-5): KAGVTQTPRYLIKTRGQQVTLSCSPISGHRSVSWYQQTPGQGLQFLFEYFSETQRNKGNFPGRFSGRQFSNSRSEMNVSTLELGDSALYLCASSRGEIEETQYFGPGTRLLVL.

The chain uses TRBV28 and TRBJ2-7; tentative D call: TRBD1 (5 bases). The V gene's germline CDR1 is MDHEN and CDR2 SYDVKM. Trimming removed 6 bases from V and 4 bases from J, with 22 bases in between. This CDR3 has 16 residues. The CDR3 nucleotides read TGTGCCAGCAGCCTGGGGCCGAGGTTACTTTCATACGAGCAGTACTTC. It is translated as CASSLGPRLLSYEQYF.

The V gene is TRBV6-5, the J gene TRBJ1-1; no firm D call. Germline CDR1 is MNHEY and CDR2 is SVGAGI. The CDR3 contains 13 residues. V gave up 6 bases and J gave up 7 bases, with 15 bases separating them. The CDR3 DNA follows: TGTGCCAGCAGCTGGAGGGAATTGGATGAAGCTTTCTTT. As protein: CASSWRELDEAFF.

This chain uses TRBV28 with TRBJ2-3; TRBD1 agrees at 11 bases. CDR1 is MDHEN and CDR2 is SYDVKM in the germline V gene. Losses at the gene ends were 2 bases for V and 8 bases for J; bases not matched to a gene: 12. The CDR3 length is 17 residues. CDR3 residues: CASSLTGSGTGGFTQYF. CDR3 nucleotide sequence: TGTGCCAGCAGTTTAACGGGTAGCGGGACAGGGGGTTTTACGCAGTATTTT.

This clone was found once. V gene TRBV18 combines with J gene TRBJ2-3, with 7 bases aligning to TRBD2. V gave up 3 bases and J gave up 1 base; unmatched junction bases: 1. The germline CDR1 and CDR2 sequences are KGHSH and LQKENI. The CDR3 runs to 14 residues. The CDR3 region is CASSPAGGTDTQYF. CDR3 bases: TGTGCCAGCTCACCCGCGGGAGGCACAGATACGCAGTATTTT. Using reference TRBV18 and TRBJ2-3 for the parts outside the CDR3, the full variable domain is NAGVMQNPRHLVRRRGQEARLRCSPMKGHSHVYWYRQLPEEGLKFMVYLQKENIIDESGMPKERFSAEFPKEGPSILRIQQVVRGDSAAYFCASSPAGGTDTQYFGPGTRLTVL.

The chain combines TRBV18 with TRBJ2-1, with D possibly matching TRBD2 (6 bases). The CDR3 contains 19 residues. Trimming left V 2 bases short and J 2 bases short, with 22 bases between. Germline values: CDR1 KGHSH, CDR2 LQKENI. The CDR3 region has the DNA TGTGCCAGCTCACCAATGTCTGGGCGGACCTCTAGCGCCTACAATGAGCAGTTCTTC. Its protein product is CASSPMSGRTSSAYNEQFF.

The chain combines TRBV7-9 with TRBJ1-4; D remains ambiguous. Trimming left V 1 base short and J 5 bases short, with 14 bases between. Germline V gene sequence: CDR1 SEHNR, CDR2 FQNEAQ (reference sequence). This CDR3 has 16 amino acids. DNA of the CDR3: TGTGCCAGCAGCTTAGGAGTGCGTCAGTCGAATGAAAAACTGTTTTTT. This codes for CASSLGVRQSNEKLFF.

This chain connects TRBV5-5 to TRBJ1-1, with 8 bases matching TRBD1. This CDR3 is 12 amino acids long. Germline V gene sequence: CDR1 SGHKS, CDR2 YYEKEE (reference sequence). Trimming removed 0 bases from V and 14 bases from J; junction bases left unmatched: 6. The chain's CDR3 is CASSLAGTGSFF. The CDR3 DNA reads TGTGCCAGCAGCTTGGCTGGGACAGGCAGCTTCTTT.

This sequence joins TRBV19 and TRBJ1-2, with a weak D call TRBD1 (5 bases). Germline V lookup: CDR1 LNHDA, CDR2 SQIVND (reference sequence). The CDR3 is 14 residues long. Trimming shortened V by 2 bases and J by 4 bases, and 11 bases separated the two germline ends. The DNA of the CDR3 is TGTGCCAGTAGTATAACCCAGGGAGTCTATGGCTACACCTTC. Encoded protein: CASSITQGVYGYTF.

J is TRBJ1-2 and V is TRBV28; no reliable D call. This CDR3 region has 13 residues. Looked up from germline, CDR1 is MDHEN and CDR2 is SYDVKM. Trimming removed 3 bases at V and 4 bases at J, with 9 bases between. The CDR3 region is CASSLAGLYGYTF. DNA of the CDR3: TGTGCCAGCAGTTTGGCAGGTCTCTATGGCTACACCTTC.

The chain has TRBV27 and TRBJ1-1; perhaps TRBD1 as D (6 bases). In germline, CDR1 is MNHEY, CDR2 SMNVEV (reference sequence). Trimming pared 7 bases from V and 6 bases from J, leaving 18 bases between. The CDR3 loop spans 14 amino acids. The CDR3 sequence is CASNRNRDLAEAFF. Here the CDR3 DNA reads TGTGCCAGCAACAGAAACAGGGATTTGGCTGAAGCTTTCTTT.

This clone came up a few times. The chain carries TRBV19 and TRBJ2-5, with TRBD2 matching 7 bases. The length of the CDR3 is 15 residues. The J segment lost 2 bases and the V segment lost 3 bases, leaving 6 bases of the junction unmatched. Germline V gives CDR1 LNHDA, CDR2 SQIVND (reference sequence). The CDR3 bases are TGTGCCAGTAGTATGATAGCGGGCCCACAAGAGACCCAGTACTTC. It specifies CASSMIAGPQETQYF.

The chain couples TRBV9 to TRBJ1-4; 10 bases line up with TRBD1. Germline CDR1 SGDLS, CDR2 YYNGEE. Trimming at V came to 3 bases and at J to 0 bases, leaving 2 bases not matched to a gene. There are 16 residues in the CDR3. CDR3 sequence reads: CASSGGQGATNEKLFF. Here the CDR3 DNA reads TGTGCCAGCAGCGGTGGACAGGGGGCAACTAATGAAAAACTGTTTTTT. Using reference TRBV9 and TRBJ1-4 for the parts outside the CDR3, the full variable domain is DSGVTQTPKHLITATGQRVTLRCSPRSGDLSVYWYQQSLDQGLQFLIQYYNGEERAKGNILERFSAQQFPDLHSELNLSSLELGDSALYFCASSGGQGATNEKLFFGSGTQLSVL.

The gene calls are TRBV5-1 and TRBJ2-1, with 15 bases aligning to TRBD2. Germline V gene sequence: CDR1 SGHRS, CDR2 YFSETQ. V trimming: 2 bases; J trimming: 15 bases; junction bases outside the gene matches: 6. The CDR3 loop spans 14 amino acids. In nucleotides, the CDR3 is TGCGCCAGCAGCTTCGGACTAGCGGGAGGGCCCCCGTTCTTC. Its protein is CASSFGLAGGPPFF.